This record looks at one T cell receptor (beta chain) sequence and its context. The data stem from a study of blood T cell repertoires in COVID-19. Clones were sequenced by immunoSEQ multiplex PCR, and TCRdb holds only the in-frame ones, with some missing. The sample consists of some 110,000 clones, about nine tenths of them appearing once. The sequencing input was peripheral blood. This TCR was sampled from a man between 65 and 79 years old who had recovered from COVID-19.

CDR3 bases: TGTGCCAGCAGCCGACAGGGTTCCGACTCTGGGGCCAACGTCCTGACTTTC. Translated, it gives CASSRQGSDSGANVLTF. This chain links TRBV7-3 with TRBJ2-6, with TRBD1 identical over 7 bases. Per germline, CDR1 SGHTA and CDR2 FQGTGA. With 5 bases clipped from V and 0 bases from J, the junction kept 7 bases outside the gene matches. CDR3 length: 17 residues.